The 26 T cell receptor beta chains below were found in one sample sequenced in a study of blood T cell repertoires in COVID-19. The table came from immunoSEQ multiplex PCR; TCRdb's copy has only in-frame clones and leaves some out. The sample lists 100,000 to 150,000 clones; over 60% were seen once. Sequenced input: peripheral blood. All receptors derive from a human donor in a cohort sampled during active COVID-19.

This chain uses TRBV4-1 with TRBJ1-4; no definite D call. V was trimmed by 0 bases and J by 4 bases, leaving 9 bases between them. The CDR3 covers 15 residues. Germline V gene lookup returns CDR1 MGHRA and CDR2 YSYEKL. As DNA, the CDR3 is TGCGCCAGCAGCCAAGAGGCAGGTAGTAATGAAAAACTGTTTTTT. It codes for CASSQEAGSNEKLFF.

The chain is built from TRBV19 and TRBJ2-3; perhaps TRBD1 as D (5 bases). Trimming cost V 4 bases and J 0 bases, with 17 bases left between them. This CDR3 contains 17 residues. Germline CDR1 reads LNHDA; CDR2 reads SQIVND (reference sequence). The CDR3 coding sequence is TGTGCCAGTAGTAAAACCGGAGACAGAGTTAGCACAGATACGCAGTATTTT. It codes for CASSKTGDRVSTDTQYF.

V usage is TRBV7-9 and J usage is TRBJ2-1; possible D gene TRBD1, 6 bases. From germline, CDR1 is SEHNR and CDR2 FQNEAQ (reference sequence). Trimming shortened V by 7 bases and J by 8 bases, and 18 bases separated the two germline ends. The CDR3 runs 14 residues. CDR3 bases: TGTGCCAGCACCTCGGACAGCTGGGGTGATGAGCAGTTCTTC. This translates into CASTSDSWGDEQFF.

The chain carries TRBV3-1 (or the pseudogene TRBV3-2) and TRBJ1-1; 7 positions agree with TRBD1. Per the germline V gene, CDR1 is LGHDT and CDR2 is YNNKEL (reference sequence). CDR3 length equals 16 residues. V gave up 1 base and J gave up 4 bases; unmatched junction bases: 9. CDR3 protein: CASSQVVQGLGTEAFF. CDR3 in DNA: TGTGCCAGCAGCCAAGTGGTACAGGGGTTGGGCACTGAAGCTTTCTTT.

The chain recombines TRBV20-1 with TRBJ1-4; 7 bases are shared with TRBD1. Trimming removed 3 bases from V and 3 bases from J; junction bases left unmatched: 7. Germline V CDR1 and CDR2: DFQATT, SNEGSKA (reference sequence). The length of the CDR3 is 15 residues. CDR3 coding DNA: TGCAGTGCTAGTGCAGGGGGAGGATCTAATGAAAAACTGTTTTTT. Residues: CSASAGGGSNEKLFF.

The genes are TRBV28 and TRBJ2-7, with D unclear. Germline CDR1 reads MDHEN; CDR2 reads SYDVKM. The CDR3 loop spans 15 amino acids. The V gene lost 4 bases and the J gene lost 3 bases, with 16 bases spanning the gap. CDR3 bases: TGTGCCAGCAGTTCTCCCCGGCTAGTTCTCTACGAGCAGTACTTC. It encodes CASSSPRLVLYEQYF. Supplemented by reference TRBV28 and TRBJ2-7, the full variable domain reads DVKVTQSSRYLVKRTGEKVFLECVQDMDHENMFWYRQDPGLGLRLIYFSYDVKMKEKGDIPEGYSVSREKKERFSLILESASTNQTSMYLCASSSPRLVLYEQYFGPGTRLTVT.

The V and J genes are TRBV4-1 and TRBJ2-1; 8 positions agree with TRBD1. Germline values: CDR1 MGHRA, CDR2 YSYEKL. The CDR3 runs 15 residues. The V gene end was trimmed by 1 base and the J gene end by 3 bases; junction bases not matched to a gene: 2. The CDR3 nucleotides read TGCGCCAGCAGCCAAGGGACAGGGAACTACAATGAGCAGTTCTTC. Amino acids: CASSQGTGNYNEQFF.

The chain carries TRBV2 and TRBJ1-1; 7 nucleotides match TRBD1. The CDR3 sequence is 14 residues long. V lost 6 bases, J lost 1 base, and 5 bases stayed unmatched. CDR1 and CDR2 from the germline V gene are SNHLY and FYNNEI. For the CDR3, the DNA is TGTGCCAGCAGGAAGGGACAGACGAACACTGAAGCTTTCTTT. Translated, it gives CASRKGQTNTEAFF.

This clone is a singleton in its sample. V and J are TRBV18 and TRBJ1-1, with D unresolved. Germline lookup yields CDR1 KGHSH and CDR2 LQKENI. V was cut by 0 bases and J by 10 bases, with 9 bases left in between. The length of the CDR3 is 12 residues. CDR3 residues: CASSPPSGVAFF. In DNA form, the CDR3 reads TGTGCCAGCTCACCACCCTCCGGGGTAGCTTTCTTT. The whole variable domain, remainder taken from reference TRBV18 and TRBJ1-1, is NAGVMQNPRHLVRRRGQEARLRCSPMKGHSHVYWYRQLPEEGLKFMVYLQKENIIDESGMPKERFSAEFPKEGPSILRIQQVVRGDSAAYFCASSPPSGVAFFGQGTRLTVV.

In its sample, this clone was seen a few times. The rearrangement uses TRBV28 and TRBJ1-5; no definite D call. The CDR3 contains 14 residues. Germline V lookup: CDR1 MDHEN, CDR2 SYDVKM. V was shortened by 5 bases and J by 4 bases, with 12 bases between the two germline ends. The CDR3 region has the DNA TGTGCCAGCAGTCGGGGATTTGGAAATCAGCCCCAGCATTTT. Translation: CASSRGFGNQPQHF.

The chain's CDR3 is CASSQDEQVSSYEQYF. CDR3 in DNA: TGTGCCAGCAGCCAAGATGAACAGGTTAGCTCCTACGAGCAGTACTTC. The V call is TRBV4-2, the J call TRBJ2-7, with D perhaps matching TRBD1 (5 bases). This CDR3 is built from 16 residues. The germline CDR1 and CDR2 sequences are LGHNA and YNFKEQ. V lost 0 bases and J lost 0, with 12 bases in between.

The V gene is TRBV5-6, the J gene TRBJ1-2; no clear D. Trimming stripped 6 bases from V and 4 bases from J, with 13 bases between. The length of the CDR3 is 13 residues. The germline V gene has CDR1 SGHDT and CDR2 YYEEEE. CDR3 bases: TGTGCCAGCAACTTAGGCCTAGGCTATGGCTACACCTTC. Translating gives CASNLGLGYGYTF.

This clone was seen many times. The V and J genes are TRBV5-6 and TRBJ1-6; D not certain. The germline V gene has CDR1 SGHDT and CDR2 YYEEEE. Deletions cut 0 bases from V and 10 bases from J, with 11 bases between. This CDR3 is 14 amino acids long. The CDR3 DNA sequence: TGTGCCAGCAGCTTGGTCGTCCGCGGCTCACCCCTCCACTTT. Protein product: CASSLVVRGSPLHF.

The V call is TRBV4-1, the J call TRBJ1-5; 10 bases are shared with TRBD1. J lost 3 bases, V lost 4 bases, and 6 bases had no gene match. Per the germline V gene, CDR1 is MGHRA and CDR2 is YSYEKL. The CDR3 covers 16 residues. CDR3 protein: CASSPRDRGDNQPQHF. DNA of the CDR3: TGCGCCAGCAGCCCCCGGGACAGGGGAGACAATCAGCCCCAGCATTTT.

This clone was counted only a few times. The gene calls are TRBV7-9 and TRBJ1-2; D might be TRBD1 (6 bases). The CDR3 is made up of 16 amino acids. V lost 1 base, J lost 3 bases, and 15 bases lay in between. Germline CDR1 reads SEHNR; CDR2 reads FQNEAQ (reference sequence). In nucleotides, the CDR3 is TGTGCCAGCAGCTTAGGGGCGGGCAGGGGACACTATGGCTACACCTTC. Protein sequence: CASSLGAGRGHYGYTF.

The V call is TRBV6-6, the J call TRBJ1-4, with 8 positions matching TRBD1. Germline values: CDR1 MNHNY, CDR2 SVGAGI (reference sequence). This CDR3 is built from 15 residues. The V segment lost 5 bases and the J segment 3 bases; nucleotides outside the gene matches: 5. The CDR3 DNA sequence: TGTGCCAGCAGTATTACAGGGGGAGCTAATGAAAAACTGTTTTTT. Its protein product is CASSITGGANEKLFF.

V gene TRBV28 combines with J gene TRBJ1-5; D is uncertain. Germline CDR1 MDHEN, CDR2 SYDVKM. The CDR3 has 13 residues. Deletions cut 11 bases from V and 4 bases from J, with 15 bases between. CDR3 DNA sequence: TGTGCCGTGTTGGCGGAAACGAATCAGCCCCAGCATTTT. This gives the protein CAVLAETNQPQHF.

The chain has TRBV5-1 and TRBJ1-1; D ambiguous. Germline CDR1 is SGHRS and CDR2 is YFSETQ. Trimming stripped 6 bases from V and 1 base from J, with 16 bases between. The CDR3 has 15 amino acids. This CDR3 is CASTFGEGENTEAFF. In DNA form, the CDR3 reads TGCGCCAGCACCTTTGGGGAGGGTGAGAACACTGAAGCTTTCTTT.

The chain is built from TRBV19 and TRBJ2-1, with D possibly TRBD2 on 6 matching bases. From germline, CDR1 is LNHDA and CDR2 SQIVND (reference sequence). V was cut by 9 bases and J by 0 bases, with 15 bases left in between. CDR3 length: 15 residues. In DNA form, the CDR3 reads TGTGCCAGCACCTCCGCGGGATTCTCCTACAATGAGCAGTTCTTC. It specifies CASTSAGFSYNEQFF.

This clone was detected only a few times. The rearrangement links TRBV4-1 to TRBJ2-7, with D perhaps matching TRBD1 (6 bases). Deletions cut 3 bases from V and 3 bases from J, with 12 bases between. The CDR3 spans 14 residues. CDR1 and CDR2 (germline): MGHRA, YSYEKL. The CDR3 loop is CASSHRGGYYEQYF. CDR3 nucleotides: TGCGCCAGCAGCCACAGGGGTGGGTACTACGAGCAGTACTTC.

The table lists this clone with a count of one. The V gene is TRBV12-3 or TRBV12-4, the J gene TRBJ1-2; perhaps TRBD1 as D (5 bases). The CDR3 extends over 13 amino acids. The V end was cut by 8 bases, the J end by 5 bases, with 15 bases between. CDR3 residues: CASDWGGGYGYTF. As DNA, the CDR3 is TGTGCCAGCGACTGGGGGGGAGGGTATGGCTACACCTTC.

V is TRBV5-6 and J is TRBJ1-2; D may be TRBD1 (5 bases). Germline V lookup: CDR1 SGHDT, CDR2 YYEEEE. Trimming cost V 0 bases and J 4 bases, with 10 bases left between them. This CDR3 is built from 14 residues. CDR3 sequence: CASSLESGPYGYTF. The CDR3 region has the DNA TGTGCCAGCAGCTTGGAGTCAGGGCCCTATGGCTACACCTTC.

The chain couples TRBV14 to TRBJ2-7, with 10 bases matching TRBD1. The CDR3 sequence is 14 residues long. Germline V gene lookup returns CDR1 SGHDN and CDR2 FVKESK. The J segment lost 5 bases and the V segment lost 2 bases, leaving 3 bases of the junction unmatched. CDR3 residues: CASSQLTGGNEQYF. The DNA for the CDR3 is TGTGCCAGCAGCCAACTGACAGGGGGCAACGAGCAGTACTTC.

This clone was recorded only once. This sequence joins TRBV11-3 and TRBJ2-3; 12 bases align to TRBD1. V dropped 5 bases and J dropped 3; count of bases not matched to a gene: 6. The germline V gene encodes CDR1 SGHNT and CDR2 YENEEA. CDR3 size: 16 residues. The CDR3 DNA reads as TGTGCCAGCAGCCCGGGACAGGGGGCATTGACAGATACGCAGTATTTT. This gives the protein CASSPGQGALTDTQYF.

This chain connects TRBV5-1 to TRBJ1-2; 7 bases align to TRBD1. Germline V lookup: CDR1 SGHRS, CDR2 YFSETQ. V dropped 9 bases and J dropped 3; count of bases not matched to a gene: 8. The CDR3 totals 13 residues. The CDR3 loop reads CATRDRADYGYTF. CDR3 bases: TGCGCCACCAGAGACAGGGCGGACTATGGCTACACCTTC.

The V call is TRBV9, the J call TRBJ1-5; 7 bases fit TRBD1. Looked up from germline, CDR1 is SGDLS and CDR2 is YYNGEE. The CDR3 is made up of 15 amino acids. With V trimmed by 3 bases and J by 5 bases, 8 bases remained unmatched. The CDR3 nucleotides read TGTGCCAGCAGCGCCATTGACAGGGCTGATCAGCCCCAGCATTTT. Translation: CASSAIDRADQPQHF.